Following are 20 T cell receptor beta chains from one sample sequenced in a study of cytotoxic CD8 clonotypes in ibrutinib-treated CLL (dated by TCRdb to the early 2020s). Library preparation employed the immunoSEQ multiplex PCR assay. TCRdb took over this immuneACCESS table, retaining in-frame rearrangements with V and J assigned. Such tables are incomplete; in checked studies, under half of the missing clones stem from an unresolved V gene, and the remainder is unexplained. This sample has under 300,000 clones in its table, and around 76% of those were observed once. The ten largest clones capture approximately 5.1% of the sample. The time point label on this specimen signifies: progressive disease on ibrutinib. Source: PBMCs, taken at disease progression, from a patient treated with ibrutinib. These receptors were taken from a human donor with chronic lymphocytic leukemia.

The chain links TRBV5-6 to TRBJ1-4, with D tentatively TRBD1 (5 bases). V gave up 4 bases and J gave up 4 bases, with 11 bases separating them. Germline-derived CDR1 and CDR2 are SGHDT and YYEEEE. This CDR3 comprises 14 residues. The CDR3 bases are TGTGCCAGCAGCGGGGGACCTCTTAATGAAAAACTGTTTTTT. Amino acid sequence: CASSGGPLNEKLFF.

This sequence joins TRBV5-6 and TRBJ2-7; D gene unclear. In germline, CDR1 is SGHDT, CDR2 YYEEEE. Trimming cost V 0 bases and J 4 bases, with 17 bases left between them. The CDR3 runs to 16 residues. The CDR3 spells CASSLVVTDIKYEQYF. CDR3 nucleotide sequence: TGTGCCAGCAGCTTGGTGGTCACAGATATCAAATACGAGCAGTACTTC.

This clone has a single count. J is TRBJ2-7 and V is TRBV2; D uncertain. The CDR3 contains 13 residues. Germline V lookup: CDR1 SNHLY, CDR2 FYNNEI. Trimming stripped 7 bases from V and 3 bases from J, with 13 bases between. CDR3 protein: CASMLVRGYEQYF. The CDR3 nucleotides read TGTGCCAGCATGTTGGTCAGAGGCTACGAGCAGTACTTC.

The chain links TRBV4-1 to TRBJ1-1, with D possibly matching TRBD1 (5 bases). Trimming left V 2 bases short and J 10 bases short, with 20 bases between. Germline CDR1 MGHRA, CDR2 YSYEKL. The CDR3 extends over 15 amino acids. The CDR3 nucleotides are TGCGCCAGCAGCCAACCCACCCGGGGGGGTTTGTCAGCTTTCTTT. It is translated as CASSQPTRGGLSAFF.

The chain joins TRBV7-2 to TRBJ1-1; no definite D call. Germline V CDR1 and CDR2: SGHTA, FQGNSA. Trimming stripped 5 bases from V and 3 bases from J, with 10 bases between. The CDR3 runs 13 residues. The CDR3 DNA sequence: TGTGCCAGCAGCCTTAGGTTGGACACTGAAGCTTTCTTT. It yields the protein CASSLRLDTEAFF.

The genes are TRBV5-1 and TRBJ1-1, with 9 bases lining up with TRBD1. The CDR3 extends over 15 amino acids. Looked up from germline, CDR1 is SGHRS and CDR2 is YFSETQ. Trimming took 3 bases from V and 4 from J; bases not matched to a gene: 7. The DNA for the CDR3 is TGCGCCAGCAGCTGGGCCTGGGACAGGGTCACTGAAGCTTTCTTT. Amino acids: CASSWAWDRVTEAFF.

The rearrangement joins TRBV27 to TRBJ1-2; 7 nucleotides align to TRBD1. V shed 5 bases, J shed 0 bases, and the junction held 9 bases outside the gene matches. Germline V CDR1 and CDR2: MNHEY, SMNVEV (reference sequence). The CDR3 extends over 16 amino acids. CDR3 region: CASSLKAGTANYGYTF. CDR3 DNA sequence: TGTGCCAGCAGTCTAAAGGCCGGGACAGCTAACTATGGCTACACCTTC.

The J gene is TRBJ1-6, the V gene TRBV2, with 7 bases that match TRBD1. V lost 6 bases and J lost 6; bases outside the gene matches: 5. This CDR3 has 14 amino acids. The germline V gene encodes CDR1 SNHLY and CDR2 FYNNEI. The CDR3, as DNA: TGTGCCAGCAGCGACAGGGAGGGTAATTCACCCCTCCACTTT. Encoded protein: CASSDREGNSPLHF.

The CDR3 spells CASSTLPGLAGGYEQYF. The CDR3, as DNA: TGCGCCAGCAGCACGTTACCGGGACTAGCGGGGGGCTACGAGCAGTACTTC. The chain is built from TRBV5-1 and TRBJ2-7, with 15 bases that match TRBD2. V trimming: 4 bases; J trimming: 3 bases; junction bases outside the gene matches: 8. The germline gives CDR1 SGHRS, CDR2 YFSETQ. The CDR3 spans 17 residues.

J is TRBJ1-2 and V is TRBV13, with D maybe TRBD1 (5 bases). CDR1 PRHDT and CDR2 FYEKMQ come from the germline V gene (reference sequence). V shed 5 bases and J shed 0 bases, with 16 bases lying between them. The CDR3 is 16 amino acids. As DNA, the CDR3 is TGTGCCAGCAGCACCGGGACCGAAGAAGCTAACTATGGCTACACCTTC. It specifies CASSTGTEEANYGYTF.

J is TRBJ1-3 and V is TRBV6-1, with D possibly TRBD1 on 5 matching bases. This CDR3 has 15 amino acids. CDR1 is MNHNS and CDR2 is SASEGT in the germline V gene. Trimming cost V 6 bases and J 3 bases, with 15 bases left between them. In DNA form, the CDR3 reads TGTGCCAGCAGAAGGTGGGGGAATAGTGGAAACACCATATATTTT. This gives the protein CASRRWGNSGNTIYF.

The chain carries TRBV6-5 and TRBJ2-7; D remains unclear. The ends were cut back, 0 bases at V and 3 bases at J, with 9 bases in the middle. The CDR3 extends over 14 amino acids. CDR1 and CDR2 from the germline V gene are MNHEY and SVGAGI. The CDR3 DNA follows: TGTGCCAGCAGTTACTCGGTCGGATACTACGAGCAGTACTTC. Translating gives CASSYSVGYYEQYF.

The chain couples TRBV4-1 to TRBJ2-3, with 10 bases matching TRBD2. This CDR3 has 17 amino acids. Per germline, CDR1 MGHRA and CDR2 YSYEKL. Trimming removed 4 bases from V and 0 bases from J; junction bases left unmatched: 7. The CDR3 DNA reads TGCGCCAGCAGCCTCCGGACTAGCGGCCTAAGCACAGATACGCAGTATTTT. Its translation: CASSLRTSGLSTDTQYF.

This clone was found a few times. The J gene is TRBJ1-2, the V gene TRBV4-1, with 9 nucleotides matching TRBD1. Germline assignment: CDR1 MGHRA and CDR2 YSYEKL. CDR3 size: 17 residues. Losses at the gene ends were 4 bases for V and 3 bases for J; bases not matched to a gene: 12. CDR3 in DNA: TGCGCCAGCAGCCCCCTGGGGGTGGACAGGGGTGACTATGGCTACACCTTC. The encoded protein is CASSPLGVDRGDYGYTF.

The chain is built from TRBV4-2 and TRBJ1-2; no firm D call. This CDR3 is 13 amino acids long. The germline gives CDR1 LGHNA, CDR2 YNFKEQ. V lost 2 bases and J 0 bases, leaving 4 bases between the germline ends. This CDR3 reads CASSQTSNYGYTF. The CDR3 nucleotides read TGTGCCAGCAGCCAAACTTCTAACTATGGCTACACCTTC.

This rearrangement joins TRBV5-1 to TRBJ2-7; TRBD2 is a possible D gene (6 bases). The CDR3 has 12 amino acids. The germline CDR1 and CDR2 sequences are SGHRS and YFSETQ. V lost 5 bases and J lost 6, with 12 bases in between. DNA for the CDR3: TGCGCCAGCAGACGGGCCGGGGGCGAGCAGTACTTC. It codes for CASRRAGGEQYF.

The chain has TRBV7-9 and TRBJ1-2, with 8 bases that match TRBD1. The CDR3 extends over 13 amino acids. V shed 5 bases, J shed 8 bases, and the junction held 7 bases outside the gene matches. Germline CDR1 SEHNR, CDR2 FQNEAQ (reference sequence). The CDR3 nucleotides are TGTGCCAGCAGCCCTCCAGGGGGCTGGGGCTACACCTTC. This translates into CASSPPGGWGYTF.

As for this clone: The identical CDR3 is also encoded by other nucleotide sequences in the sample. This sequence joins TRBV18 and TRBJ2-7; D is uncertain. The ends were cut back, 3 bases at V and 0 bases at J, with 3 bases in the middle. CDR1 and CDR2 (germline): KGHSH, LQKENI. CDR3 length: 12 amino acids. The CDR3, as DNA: TGTGCCAGCTCACCGAGCTCCTACGAGCAGTACTTC. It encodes CASSPSSYEQYF.

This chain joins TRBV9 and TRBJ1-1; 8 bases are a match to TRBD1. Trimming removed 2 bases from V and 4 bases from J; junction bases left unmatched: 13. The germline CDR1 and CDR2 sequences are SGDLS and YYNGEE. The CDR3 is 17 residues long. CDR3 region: CASSVSSSRTGSTEAFF. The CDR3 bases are TGTGCCAGCAGCGTGTCGTCCTCACGGACAGGGAGCACTGAAGCTTTCTTT. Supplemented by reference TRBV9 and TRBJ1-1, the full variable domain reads DSGVTQTPKHLITATGQRVTLRCSPRSGDLSVYWYQQSLDQGLQFLIQYYNGEERAKGNILERFSAQQFPDLHSELNLSSLELGDSALYFCASSVSSSRTGSTEAFFGQGTRLTVV.

The CDR3 region has the DNA TGTGCCAGCTCGCCTGGGGACAGGGGGTCTAGCACAGATACGCAGTATTTT. It is translated as CASSPGDRGSSTDTQYF. The V gene is TRBV18, the J gene TRBJ2-3; TRBD1 matches 11 bases. V gave up 6 bases and J gave up 0 bases; unmatched junction bases: 8. The CDR3 is made up of 17 amino acids. In germline, CDR1 is KGHSH, CDR2 LQKENI.